These 32 T cell receptor beta chains were all obtained from the same sample, sequenced in a study of T cells after yellow fever vaccination. TCRdb fed the 5' RACE reads into MiXCR, producing one record per CDR3 protein. The profile shows 150,000 to 200,000 distinct CDR3 sequences, about 10% of them singletons. The source was CD8+ T cells sorted from PBMCs, collected 15 days after the yellow fever booster vaccination. These receptors all stem from a man between 18 and 35 years old who received the YFV17D yellow fever vaccine.

The rearrangement uses TRBV20-1 and TRBJ1-5; possibly TRBD1 for D (5 bases). Trimming pared 6 bases from V and 0 bases from J, leaving 12 bases between. Looked up from germline, CDR1 is DFQATT and CDR2 is SNEGSKA (reference sequence). This CDR3 has 14 amino acids. The CDR3 reads CSAQTDYSNQPQHF. The CDR3 DNA reads TGCAGTGCCCAGACAGATTATAGCAATCAGCCCCAGCATTTT.

The gene calls are TRBV20-1 and TRBJ1-2; D unclear. Trimming took off 6 bases at V and 4 bases at J, with 15 bases between the two ends. The CDR3 has 13 residues. Germline assignment: CDR1 DFQATT and CDR2 SNEGSKA (reference sequence). CDR3 sequence: CSALGNLFYGYTF. CDR3 sequence (DNA): TGCAGTGCCTTAGGGAACTTATTCTATGGCTACACCTTC.

This clonotype has a handful of counts. The rearrangement links TRBV7-2 to TRBJ2-3; no clear D gene. The V end lost 1 base, the J end lost 4 bases, and 12 bases lay between the germline ends. Germline V CDR1 and CDR2: SGHTA, FQGNSA. The CDR3 sequence is 15 residues long. CDR3 sequence (DNA): TGTGCCAGCAGCTTAGAGTCTGCGCGGTCAGATACGCAGTATTTT. This sequence encodes CASSLESARSDTQYF.

This clonotype appeared a few times. The rearrangement uses TRBV7-2 and TRBJ2-3; 9 nucleotides line up with TRBD2. The CDR3 runs 17 residues. The junction had 11 bases not matched to a gene; V was cut back by 5 bases and J by 2 bases. Germline V gene sequence: CDR1 SGHTA, CDR2 FQGNSA. CDR3 residues: CASSHPTSGFSTDTQYF. DNA of the CDR3: TGTGCCAGCAGCCATCCGACTAGCGGTTTCTCCACAGATACGCAGTATTTT.

This clonotype was observed a few times. The chain uses TRBV4-1 and TRBJ2-1; tentative D call: TRBD2 (5 bases). The CDR3 covers 15 residues. The germline CDR1 and CDR2 sequences are MGHRA and YSYEKL. Trimming stripped 0 bases from V and 8 bases from J, with 14 bases between. The CDR3: CASSQEAGNTYEQFF. The CDR3 coding sequence is TGCGCCAGCAGCCAAGAAGCCGGGAATACCTATGAGCAGTTCTTC.

This clonotype has a count of ten or more. This chain links TRBV7-8 with TRBJ2-7; D assignment may be TRBD1 or TRBD2 (5 bases each). The germline CDR1 and CDR2 sequences are SGHVS and FQNEAQ. The V end was cut by 7 bases, the J end by 0 bases, with 16 bases between. CDR3 length equals 15 residues. CDR3 sequence: CASTQRQGASYEQYF. As DNA, the CDR3 is TGTGCCAGCACCCAACGGCAGGGAGCCTCCTACGAGCAGTACTTC.

V is TRBV12-3 or TRBV12-4 and J is TRBJ2-3; TRBD1 or TRBD2 may be the D gene (6 bases each). The germline V and J ends were trimmed by 1 base and 4 bases, with 24 bases remaining between them. The CDR3 contains 19 residues. CDR3 nucleotides: TGTGCCAGCAGTTTAGGGTCGCGGGCCATCGGGGGCGGTGCAGATACGCAGTATTTT. Translation gives CASSLGSRAIGGGADTQYF.

This clonotype was recorded a few times. The chain couples TRBV24-1 to TRBJ2-5; D gene unclear. CDR1 is KGHDR and CDR2 is SFDVKD in the germline V gene. The germline V and J ends were trimmed by 3 bases and 4 bases, with 5 bases remaining between them. CDR3 size: 12 residues. The CDR3: CATSDPLETQYF. The CDR3 bases are TGTGCCACCAGTGATCCCTTAGAGACCCAGTACTTC.

The rearrangement joins TRBV7-2 to TRBJ1-2; TRBD1 is a possible D gene (5 bases). Germline lookup yields CDR1 SGHTA and CDR2 FQGNSA. This CDR3 comprises 13 residues. Trimming stripped 2 bases from V and 4 bases from J, with 8 bases between. The CDR3 is CASSLPRAYGYTF. As DNA, the CDR3 is TGTGCCAGCAGCTTACCCAGGGCCTATGGCTACACCTTC.

This chain uses TRBV9 with TRBJ1-4; tentatively, D is TRBD1 (5 bases). Trimming shortened V by 5 bases and J by 0 bases, and 14 bases separated the two germline ends. The CDR3 contains 16 residues. Germline values: CDR1 SGDLS, CDR2 YYNGEE. Written as DNA, the CDR3 is TGTGCCAGCAGTGCTACAGGAGCTGCAACTAATGAAAAACTGTTTTTT. As protein: CASSATGAATNEKLFF.

This chain connects TRBV7-2 to TRBJ2-3; D is undetermined. The CDR3 consists of 13 residues. V dropped 3 bases and J dropped 4 bases, with 8 bases sitting between them. Germline V CDR1 and CDR2: SGHTA, FQGNSA. In DNA, the CDR3 is TGTGCCAGCAGCTTTTATTCATCAGATACGCAGTATTTT. This translates into CASSFYSSDTQYF. Full variable domain (outside the CDR3, taken from reference TRBV7-2 and TRBJ2-3): GAGVSQSPSNKVTEKGKDVELRCDPISGHTALYWYRQSLGQGLEFLIYFQGNSAPDKSGLPSDRFSAERTGGSVSTLTIQRTQQEDSAVYLCASSFYSSDTQYFGPGTRLTVL.

J is TRBJ2-7 and V is TRBV6-5; D gene uncertain. The CDR3 loop spans 12 amino acids. Germline V gene data show CDR1 as MNHEY and CDR2 as SVGAGI. V lost 8 bases and J 0 bases, leaving 8 bases between the germline ends. The CDR3 nucleotides read TGTGCCAGCCTAAGTAGCTCCTACGAGCAGTACTTC. Protein: CASLSSSYEQYF.

Ten or more counts support this clonotype. This chain links TRBV7-8 with TRBJ2-3; D possibly uses TRBD1 or TRBD2 (5 bases each). The CDR3 contains 14 residues. Germline loops: CDR1 SGHVS, CDR2 FQNEAQ. V dropped 0 bases and J dropped 12 bases, with 16 bases sitting between them. The CDR3 sequence is CASSLAGTERPQYF. In DNA form, the CDR3 reads TGTGCCAGCAGCTTAGCAGGGACGGAGAGGCCTCAGTATTTT.

In its sample, this clonotype was seen a few times. The chain has TRBV20-1 and TRBJ1-2; TRBD1 might be the D (5 bases). The length of the CDR3 is 15 residues. V gave up 0 bases and J gave up 5 bases, with 16 bases separating them. Germline V CDR1 and CDR2: DFQATT, SNEGSKA (reference sequence). The CDR3: CSARDRPGGKYGYTF. The CDR3 nucleotides are TGCAGTGCTAGAGACCGGCCCGGGGGGAAGTATGGCTACACCTTC.

This clonotype occurred a few times. The rearrangement uses TRBV4-1 and TRBJ2-5, with D perhaps TRBD1 (5 bases). Trimming removed 1 base at V and 1 base at J, with 7 bases between. There are 14 residues in the CDR3. The germline CDR1 and CDR2 sequences are MGHRA and YSYEKL. The DNA for the CDR3 is TGCGCCAGCAGCCAAGTCGACAGCCAAGAGACCCAGTACTTC. Translating it yields CASSQVDSQETQYF.

This clonotype was detected only a few times. The CDR3 reads CASSLSGGSTDTQYF. DNA for the CDR3: TGTGCCAGCAGCTTAAGTGGGGGAAGCACAGATACGCAGTATTTT. The chain uses TRBV13 and TRBJ2-3; D possibly uses TRBD1 or TRBD2 (5 bases each). With 2 bases removed from V and 0 bases from J, the gap between germline ends came to 9 bases. CDR3 size: 15 residues. Germline CDR1 PRHDT, CDR2 FYEKMQ (reference sequence).

This clonotype turned up a few times. The rearrangement uses TRBV5-1 and TRBJ1-2; possible D gene TRBD1, 6 bases. Trimming stripped 0 bases from V and 6 bases from J, with 12 bases between. Germline CDR1 and CDR2: SGHRS and YFSETQ. The CDR3 is 14 residues long. Here the CDR3 reads CASSLDPGVDGYTF. CDR3 nucleotides: TGCGCCAGCAGCTTGGATCCAGGGGTAGATGGCTACACCTTC.

In its sample, this clonotype was seen a few times. The V call is TRBV29-1, the J call TRBJ2-7; 8 nucleotides agree with TRBD1. The CDR3 runs to 12 residues. The V gene's germline CDR1 is SQVTM and CDR2 ANQGSEA. CDR3 coding DNA: TGCAGACCTCGCCGCACAGGGGGCGAGCAGTACTTC. Protein product: CRPRRTGGEQYF.

The table lists this clonotype with a few counts. The chain combines TRBV5-1 with TRBJ1-1, with 8 nucleotides matching TRBD1. Germline CDR1 reads SGHRS; CDR2 reads YFSETQ. Germline trimming cut 4 bases from V and 1 base from J; bases unmatched to any gene: 6. The CDR3 spans 15 residues. CDR3 loop: CASSAYRGTNTEAFF. CDR3 bases: TGCGCCAGCAGCGCGTACAGGGGGACGAACACTGAAGCTTTCTTT.

The V and J genes are TRBV7-8 and TRBJ2-1; 10 bases map to TRBD2. The CDR3 spans 14 residues. Germline lookup yields CDR1 SGHVS and CDR2 FQNEAQ. Losses at the gene ends were 6 bases for V and 7 bases for J; bases not matched to a gene: 6. CDR3 in amino acids: CASRFSGGRNEQFF. The CDR3 nucleotides are TGTGCCAGCAGATTTAGCGGGGGGAGGAATGAGCAGTTCTTC.

This clonotype has at least ten counts. This sequence joins TRBV5-1 and TRBJ1-5, with 9 bases identical to TRBD1. Trimming took 5 bases from V and 6 from J; bases not matched to a gene: 6. Germline lookup yields CDR1 SGHRS and CDR2 YFSETQ. The CDR3 covers 14 residues. The CDR3 region is CASSPDRGGQPQHF. The CDR3 DNA reads as TGCGCCAGCAGTCCGGACAGGGGAGGTCAGCCCCAGCATTTT.

This clonotype was seen a handful of times. This chain links TRBV7-2 with TRBJ1-6; D is undetermined. In germline, CDR1 is SGHTA, CDR2 FQGNSA. V dropped 5 bases and J dropped 17 bases, with 28 bases sitting between them. This CDR3 spans 16 amino acids. Here the CDR3 reads CASSPRFKGSSISIHF. DNA of the CDR3: TGTGCCAGCAGCCCCCGTTTTAAGGGTTCTAGTATTTCGATCCACTTT.

This clonotype turned up a few times. This sequence joins TRBV10-3 and TRBJ2-1; no clear D gene. CDR3 length: 12 residues. The V end was cut by 2 bases, the J end by 6 bases, with 5 bases between. CDR1 and CDR2 from the germline V gene are ENHRY and SYGVKD. The chain's CDR3 is CAISEIRNEQFF. The DNA for the CDR3 is TGTGCCATCAGTGAGATCCGCAATGAGCAGTTCTTC.

This clonotype was detected ten times or more. This chain joins TRBV5-1 and TRBJ1-1, with D possibly matching TRBD1 (5 bases). CDR3 length: 14 residues. Germline V gene data show CDR1 as SGHRS and CDR2 as YFSETQ. The germline V and J ends were trimmed by 1 base and 1 base, with 8 bases remaining between them. The CDR3 DNA reads as TGCGCCAGCAGCTTGCGGGGGACGAACACTGAAGCTTTCTTT. Its translation: CASSLRGTNTEAFF.

This clonotype rates as medium-sized. The chain carries TRBV4-1 and TRBJ1-5; D not certain. V lost 0 bases and J 4 bases, leaving 10 bases between the germline ends. From germline, CDR1 is MGHRA and CDR2 YSYEKL. CDR3 length: 15 amino acids. The CDR3, as DNA: TGCGCCAGCAGCCAAGAGTTTGGAGCTAATCAGCCCCAGCATTTT. Translated, it gives CASSQEFGANQPQHF.

This clonotype was picked up a small number of times. V usage is TRBV7-6 and J usage is TRBJ2-3; D may be TRBD1 or TRBD2 (6 bases each). V lost 1 base to trimming and J lost 2 bases, with 13 bases between them. Germline lookup yields CDR1 SGHVS and CDR2 FNYEAQ. The CDR3 totals 16 residues. The CDR3 region has the DNA TGTGCCAGCAGCTTAGGGACGGGGGCCTACACAGATACGCAGTATTTT. It specifies CASSLGTGAYTDTQYF.

The chain carries TRBV5-1 and TRBJ2-1, with D unresolved. CDR1 SGHRS and CDR2 YFSETQ come from the germline V gene. The CDR3 spans 16 residues. The V end lost 3 bases, the J end lost 5 bases, and 18 bases lay between the germline ends. CDR3 sequence reads: CASSWPTPHGDNEQFF. DNA of the CDR3: TGCGCCAGCAGCTGGCCTACACCCCATGGGGACAATGAGCAGTTCTTC.

The chain has TRBV5-1 and TRBJ1-4; no definite D call. The CDR3 totals 12 residues. Germline CDR1 is SGHRS and CDR2 is YFSETQ. Trimming took off 4 bases at V and 10 bases at J, with 11 bases between the two ends. CDR3 residues: CASSPGVGKLFF. CDR3 nucleotide sequence: TGCGCCAGCAGCCCTGGGGTCGGAAAACTGTTTTTT.

This clonotype has only a few counts. The J gene is TRBJ1-5, the V gene TRBV7-9, with 10 nucleotides matching TRBD1. This CDR3 has 14 amino acids. Germline V gene data show CDR1 as SEHNR and CDR2 as FQNEAQ (reference sequence). V lost 3 bases to trimming and J lost 5 bases; unmatched junction nucleotides: 1. The CDR3 DNA reads TGTGCCAGCAGCTTGGGACAGGGGCATCAGCCCCAGCATTTT. Its protein product is CASSLGQGHQPQHF.

This clonotype showed up just a few times. The gene calls are TRBV29-1 and TRBJ2-5; no definite D call. CDR1 and CDR2 from the germline V gene are SQVTM and ANQGSEA. This CDR3 comprises 11 residues. Between the trimmed V and J ends, which lost 2 bases and 4 bases, there was a span of 5 bases. The DNA for the CDR3 is TGCAGCGTTGAATGGGGAGAGACCCAGTACTTC. Translated, it gives CSVEWGETQYF.

Regarding this clonotype: A much larger clone lies a single base off, so this may be a read error. The genes are TRBV5-1 and TRBJ1-1; TRBD1 aligns across 8 bases. CDR3 size: 14 residues. Germline loops: CDR1 SGHRS, CDR2 YFSETQ. Trimming took 8 bases from V and 3 from J; bases not matched to a gene: 9. CDR3 nucleotides: TGCGCCAGAAGCCTGGTCAGGGGGCACACTGAAGCTTTCTTT. It yields the protein CARSLVRGHTEAFF.

In regard to this clonotype: This sequence may be a read error, since a much larger clone differs from it by one base. The gene calls are TRBV7-9 and TRBJ2-5; D is unresolved. Germline V CDR1 and CDR2: SEHNR, FQNEAQ (reference sequence). The germline V and J ends were trimmed by 3 bases and 9 bases, with 14 bases remaining between them. CDR3 size: 13 residues. CDR3 sequence reads: CASSFGAEESQYF. The CDR3 region has the DNA TGTGCCAGCAGCTTCGGCGCCGAGGAGTCCCAGTACTTC.